Listed below are T cell receptor beta chains from one sample, sequenced in a study of blood T cell repertoires in COVID-19. Produced via immunoSEQ multiplex PCR; TCRdb's table is partial and in-frame only. The table lists fewer than 300,000 clones, more than 80% of them singletons, with 0.95% to 1.3% in the top ten. The sequencing input was PBMCs or T cells enriched from blood (not recorded which). The receptors were gathered from a woman in her 30s who had recovered from COVID-19. CDR3s include the opening cysteine and the closing phenylalanine or tryptophan.

j_gene	len	v_gene	CDR3aa
TRBJ1-5	14	TRBV19	CASAGTGGGQPQHF
TRBJ2-1	16	TRBV3-1/TRBV3-2	CASSQTSGAIYNEQFF
TRBJ2-5	14	TRBV2	CASSPGLAGETQYF
TRBJ2-1	16	TRBV18	CASSPPLGLYYNEQFF
TRBJ2-7	18	TRBV7-2	CASSSPSASGIFSYEQYF
TRBJ1-2	13	TRBV7-2	CASSLTENYGYTF
TRBJ2-1	14	TRBV24-1	CATARGREFNEQFF
TRBJ2-5	13	TRBV7-2	CASSLAEWETQYF
TRBJ1-6	13	TRBV5-5	CASSTTDNSPLHF
TRBJ2-7	14	TRBV11-2	CASSFGGTKGEQYF
TRBJ2-1	17	TRBV10-1	CASSEWDGTSGSKKQFF
TRBJ1-3	16	TRBV4-3	CASSRGQGDSGNTIYF
TRBJ1-5	14	TRBV28	CASTENRGNQPQHF
TRBJ2-2	15	TRBV4-1	CASSQEELLTGELFF
TRBJ2-1	14	TRBV27	CASKGLELYNEQFF
TRBJ2-2	14	TRBV28	CASRGTGATGELFF
TRBJ1-2	18	TRBV2	CASSESRALRLINYGYTF
TRBJ1-5	13	TRBV19	CASRGASNQPQHF
TRBJ2-2	15	TRBV5-4	CASTPRGKSSGELFF
TRBJ1-5	12	TRBV29-1	CSVGQGGQPQHF
TRBJ1-5	14	TRBV27	CASSPGRGNQPQHF
TRBJ2-4	16	TRBV5-1	CASSPNLGQGINIQYF
TRBJ1-3	14	TRBV6-5	CASSKTGGGNTIYF
TRBJ2-5	16	TRBV7-2	CASRSGEREFQETQYF
TRBJ2-5	13	TRBV5-4	CASSWDRGGTQYF
TRBJ2-5	15	TRBV7-3	CASSLGLADRETQYF
TRBJ1-1	15	TRBV7-2	CASSPSRGPGTEAFF
TRBJ1-2	15	TRBV5-1	CASSLGDRVNYGYTF
TRBJ2-3	16	TRBV24-1	CATSASIAGFTDTQYF
TRBJ1-3	15	TRBV5-1	CASSLNRDSTIGIYF
TRBJ2-1	13	TRBV28	CASSSRGYNEQFF
TRBJ2-7	14	TRBV25-1	CASSESDRVYEQYF
TRBJ2-5	15	TRBV7-3	CASSFLGGVQETQYF
TRBJ2-3	15	TRBV28	CASSFNRGPADTQYF
TRBJ2-5	15	TRBV10-1	CASSGGTGIFGTQYF
TRBJ1-2	14	TRBV27	CASSLRAPNYGYTF
TRBJ2-1	16	TRBV5-1	CASSLDTSGSVNEQFF
TRBJ2-1	13	TRBV27	CASSKGTSWKEFF
TRBJ1-6	15	TRBV2	CASSEQGLNNSPLHF
TRBJ1-1	14	TRBV6-5	CASSLDRGNTEAFF
TRBJ1-2	12	TRBV28	CASRGQGYGYTF
TRBJ2-1	18	TRBV7-9	CASRSRQGFASSYNEQFF
TRBJ2-7	14	TRBV2	CASSHGRQGHEQYF
TRBJ2-5	15	TRBV6-5	CASRDRDRGQETQYF
TRBJ2-1	15	TRBV6-6	CASSYKLAARDEQFF
TRBJ2-5	17	TRBV5-6	CASSLVSGQPNQETQYF